The clone carrying this T cell receptor beta chain was seen many times. Amplification targeted the TCR beta CDR3 regions, with RNA transcripts as the source material. First-round RT-PCR relied on HTBI primers, and a second-round multiplex PCR came next. TCRdb re-analysed the multiplex PCR reads in MiXCR, keeping a single row per CDR3 protein. The repertoire consists of about 640,000 distinct CDR3 sequences, with over 40% occurring once and the leading ten covering around 3%. These data are taken from a study of Graves' ophthalmopathy and Graves' hyperthyroidism. The receptor was isolated from an adult man with Graves' ophthalmopathy. Source material: peripheral blood.

The CDR3 DNA reads TGCAGTGCTAGGCACAAAGGAGCCCAGCATTTT. Translation: CSARHKGAQHF. The rearrangement uses TRBV20-1 and TRBJ1-5; D ambiguous. CDR1 and CDR2 from the germline V gene are DFQATT and SNEGSKA (reference sequence). V was shortened by 3 bases and J by 11 bases, with 11 bases between the two germline ends. The CDR3 length is 11 residues.